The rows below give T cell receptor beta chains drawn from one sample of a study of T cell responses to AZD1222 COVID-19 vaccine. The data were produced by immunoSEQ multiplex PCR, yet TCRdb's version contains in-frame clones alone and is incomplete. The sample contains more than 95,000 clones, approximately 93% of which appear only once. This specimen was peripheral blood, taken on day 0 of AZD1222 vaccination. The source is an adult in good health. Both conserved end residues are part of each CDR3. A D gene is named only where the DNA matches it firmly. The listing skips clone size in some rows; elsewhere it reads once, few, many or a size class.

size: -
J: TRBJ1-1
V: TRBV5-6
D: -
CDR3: CASGWMTEAFF
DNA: TGTGCCAGCGGCTGGATGACTGAAGCTTTCTTT

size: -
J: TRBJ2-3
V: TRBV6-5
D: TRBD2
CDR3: CATISGAGGTDTQYF
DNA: TGTGCCACAATTTCTGGGGCGGGGGGCACAGATACGCAGTATTTT

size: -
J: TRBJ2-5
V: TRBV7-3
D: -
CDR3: CASSGGAQETQYF
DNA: TGTGCCAGCAGCGGAGGGGCCCAAGAGACCCAGTACTTC

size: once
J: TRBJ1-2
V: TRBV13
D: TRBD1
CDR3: CASSLTGEGYGYTF
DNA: TGTGCCAGCAGCTTGACAGGGGAAGGGTATGGCTACACCTTC

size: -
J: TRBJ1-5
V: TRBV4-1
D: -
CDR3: CASSQEGDGSQPQHF
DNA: TGCGCCAGCAGCCAAGAGGGGGACGGGAGTCAGCCCCAGCATTTT

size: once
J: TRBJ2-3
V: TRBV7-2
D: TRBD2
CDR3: CASSLVWREGGDTQYF
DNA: TGTGCCAGCAGCTTAGTTTGGCGGGAGGGGGGAGATACGCAGTATTTT

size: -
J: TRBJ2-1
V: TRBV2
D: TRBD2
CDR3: CASSGEVAGILGEQFF
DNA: TGTGCCAGCAGCGGGGAGGTAGCGGGGATTTTAGGTGAGCAGTTCTTC

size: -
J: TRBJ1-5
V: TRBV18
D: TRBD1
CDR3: CASSLDRGGQPQHF
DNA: TGTGCCAGCTCACTCGACAGGGGAGGGCAGCCCCAGCATTTT

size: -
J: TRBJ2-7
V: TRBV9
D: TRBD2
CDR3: CASSVGLAGGSTYSSYEQYF
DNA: TGTGCCAGCAGCGTAGGGCTAGCGGGAGGGTCGACTTACAGCTCCTACGAGCAGTACTTC

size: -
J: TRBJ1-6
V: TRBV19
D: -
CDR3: CASRRAYNSPLHF
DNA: TGTGCCAGTAGGAGGGCCTATAATTCACCCCTCCACTTT

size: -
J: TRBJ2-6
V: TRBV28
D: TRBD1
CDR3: CASSFGARDSRASGANVLTF
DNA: TGTGCCAGCAGTTTTGGGGCCAGGGACAGTCGAGCCTCTGGGGCCAACGTCCTGACTTTC

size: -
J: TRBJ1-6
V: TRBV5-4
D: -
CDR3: CASSLRDLGSPLHF
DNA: TGTGCCAGCAGCCTCCGGGATCTTGGTTCACCCCTCCACTTT

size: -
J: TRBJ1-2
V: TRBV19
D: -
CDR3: CASSIAQDYGYTF
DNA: TGTGCCAGTAGTATAGCCCAAGACTATGGCTACACCTTC

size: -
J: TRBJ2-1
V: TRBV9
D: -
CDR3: CASSLSLNEQFF
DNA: TGTGCCAGCAGCCTTAGCCTCAATGAGCAGTTCTTC

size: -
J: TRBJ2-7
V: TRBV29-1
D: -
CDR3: CSAGLGSYEQYF
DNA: TGCAGCGCCGGGTTGGGCTCCTACGAGCAGTACTTC

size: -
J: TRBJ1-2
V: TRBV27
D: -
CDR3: CASSLAPPGPGEVYGYTF
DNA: TGTGCCAGCAGTTTGGCCCCCCCTGGCCCAGGGGAGGTCTATGGCTACACCTTC

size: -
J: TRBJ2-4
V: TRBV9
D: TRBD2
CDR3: CASSSSPSLAGGKNIQYF
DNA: TGTGCCAGCAGCTCAAGCCCCTCCCTAGCGGGAGGCAAAAACATTCAGTACTTC

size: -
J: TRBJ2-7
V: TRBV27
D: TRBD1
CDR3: CASSLSVSGTGFHEQYF
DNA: TGTGCCAGCAGTTTATCGGTTTCCGGGACAGGGTTCCACGAGCAGTACTTC

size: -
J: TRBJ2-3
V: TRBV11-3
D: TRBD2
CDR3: CASSLGLAGADTQYF
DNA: TGTGCCAGCAGCTTAGGACTAGCGGGAGCCGATACGCAGTATTTT

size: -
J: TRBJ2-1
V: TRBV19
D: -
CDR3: CATTSRGYYNEQFF
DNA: TGTGCCACTACGAGCCGGGGTTACTACAATGAGCAGTTCTTC

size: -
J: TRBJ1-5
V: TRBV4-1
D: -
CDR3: CASSQVRQGGQPQHF
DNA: TGCGCCAGCAGCCAAGTAAGGCAGGGAGGCCAGCCCCAGCATTTT

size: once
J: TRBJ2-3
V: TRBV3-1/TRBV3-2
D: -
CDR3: CASSQEFPFTDTQYF
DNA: TGTGCCAGCAGCCAAGAATTCCCCTTCACAGATACGCAGTATTTT

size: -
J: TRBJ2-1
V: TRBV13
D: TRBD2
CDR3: CASSLAKSGGAYNEQFF
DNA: TGTGCCAGCAGCTTGGCAAAAAGCGGGGGAGCCTACAATGAGCAGTTCTTC

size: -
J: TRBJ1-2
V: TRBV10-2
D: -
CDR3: CASSGGVGWTYGYTF
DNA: TGCGCCAGCTCGGGCGGGGTAGGGTGGACATATGGCTACACCTTC

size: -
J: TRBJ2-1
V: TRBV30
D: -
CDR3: CAWSGGSSYNEQFF
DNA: TGTGCCTGGAGCGGGGGTAGCTCCTACAATGAGCAGTTCTTC

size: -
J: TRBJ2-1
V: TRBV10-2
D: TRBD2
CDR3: CASSDRTSGRFNEQFF
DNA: TGCGCCAGCAGTGACAGGACTAGCGGGAGGTTTAATGAGCAGTTCTTC

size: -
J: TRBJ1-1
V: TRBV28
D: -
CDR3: CASRQGWNTEAFF
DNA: TGTGCCAGCAGACAGGGCTGGAACACTGAAGCTTTCTTT

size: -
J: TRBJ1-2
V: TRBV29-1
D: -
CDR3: CSVEVWTAGGYTF
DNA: TGCAGCGTTGAAGTCTGGACAGCGGGTGGCTACACCTTC

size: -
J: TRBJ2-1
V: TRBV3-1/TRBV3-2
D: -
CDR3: CASSQGWNNEQFF
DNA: TGTGCCAGCAGCCAAGGCTGGAATAATGAGCAGTTCTTC

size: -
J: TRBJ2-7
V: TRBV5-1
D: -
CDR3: CASSFYDHEQYF
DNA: TGCGCCAGCAGCTTCTATGACCACGAGCAGTACTTC

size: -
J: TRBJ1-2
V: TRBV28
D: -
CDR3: CASSLGRYGYTF
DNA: TGTGCCAGCAGTCTTGGACGTTATGGCTACACCTTC

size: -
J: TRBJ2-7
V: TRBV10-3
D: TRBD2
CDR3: CAISQLAGGPPFSYEQYF
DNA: TGTGCCATCTCGCAACTAGCGGGAGGGCCACCCTTCTCCTACGAGCAGTACTTC

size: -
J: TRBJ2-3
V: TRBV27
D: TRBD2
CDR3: CASFPQGSGRVDTQYF
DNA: TGTGCCAGCTTCCCCCAAGGTAGCGGGAGGGTGGATACGCAGTATTTT

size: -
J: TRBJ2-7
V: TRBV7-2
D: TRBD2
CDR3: CASSFGLAGTYEQYF
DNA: TGTGCCAGCAGCTTTGGACTAGCGGGGACCTACGAGCAGTACTTC

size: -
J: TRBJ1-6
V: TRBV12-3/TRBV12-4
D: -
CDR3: CASSLLLGAPLHF
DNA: TGTGCCAGCAGTTTACTTTTGGGTGCACCCCTCCACTTT

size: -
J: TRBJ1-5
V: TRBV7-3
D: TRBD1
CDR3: CASSLMQGATLSNQPQHF
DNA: TGTGCCAGCAGCTTAATGCAGGGGGCTACTCTTAGCAATCAGCCCCAGCATTTT

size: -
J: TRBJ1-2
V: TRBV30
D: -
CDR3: CACSVVRIGGYTF
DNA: TGTGCCTGCTCAGTTGTCAGAATCGGAGGCTACACCTTC

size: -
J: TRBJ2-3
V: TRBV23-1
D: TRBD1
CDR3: CASSQYGQGGPDTQYF
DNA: TGCGCCAGCAGTCAATATGGACAGGGAGGTCCAGATACGCAGTATTTT

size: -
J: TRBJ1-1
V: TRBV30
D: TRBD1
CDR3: CAWSVSVFRERGRTEAFF
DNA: TGTGCCTGGAGTGTATCTGTGTTTCGAGAAAGGGGGCGAACTGAAGCTTTCTTT

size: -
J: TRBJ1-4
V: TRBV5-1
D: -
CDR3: CASSLARDEKLFF
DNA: TGCGCCAGCAGCTTGGCCAGGGATGAAAAACTGTTTTTT

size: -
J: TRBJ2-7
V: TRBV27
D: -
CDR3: CASSLPSGEQYF
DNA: TGTGCCAGCAGTTTACCGTCTGGCGAGCAGTACTTC